This TCR beta chain was sequenced during a study of CD4 T cells in relation to SARS-CoV-2 and coronaviruses. Study-level findings and limits: Approximately 65% of donors had memory CD4+ clonotypes crossrecognizing SARS-CoV-2 and common cold coronavirus spike.

Per germline, CDR1 SGHDT and CDR2 YYEEEE. The CDR3 has 17 residues. Trimming took off 0 bases at V and 8 bases at J, with 23 bases between the two ends. In the case of this clone: Its antigen is not known.

Naive and memory CD4+ T cell DNA was deep-sequenced without culture. Assay: immunoSEQ multiplex PCR; the TCRdb copy retains only in-frame clones and omits some. The sample carries roughly 61,000 clones, about nine tenths recorded once. The unexposed donors gave CD4+ T cells in about 2011-2018, prior to COVID-19. Naive and memory CD4+ T cells came from enriched cryopreserved PBMCs. This clonotype was sampled from a human donor in good health. Specimen: memory CD4+ T cells from PBMCs. The V call is TRBV5-6, the J call TRBJ1-2; D is uncertain. Written as DNA, the CDR3 is TGTGCCAGCAGCTTGGTTAATAGCGGCAGCCATTGGGGAGGCTACACCTTC. It codes for CASSLVNSGSHWGGYTF.